The subject of this entry is one T cell receptor beta chain. The antigen this receptor binds is unknown. Per-base quality was not reported, and no clone a single base away is much larger than it. Spanning cysteine to phenylalanine, the CDR3 consists of 15 amino acids. The DNA shown is the 45-base CDR3, in frame from base 1. Cut back by 4 bases and 5 bases, the V and J ends lie 15 bases apart. From the germline V gene, CDR1 is SGHRS and CDR2 is YFSETQ. This specimen comes from a study of radiotherapy plus CTLA-4 blockade in lung cancer (dated by TCRdb to about 2018). About the investigation overall: Objective responses occurred in 18% of enrolled patients, and under 40% achieved disease control.

General conclusions and limits of the study: After treatment with radiotherapy and ipilimumab, TCR clones that originated in tumors expanded in peripheral blood. Increased serum interferon-beta after radiation, together with early dynamic changes in blood T cell clones, were reported to be the strongest predictors of response.

The study evaluated CTLA-4 blockade (ipilimumab) given together with focal radiation therapy in patients who had chemo-refractory metastatic non-small-cell lung cancer. Receptor amplification or capture employed the immunoSEQ multiplex PCR assay. TCRdb stores this immuneACCESS table with in-frame sequences only. Part of the clones is absent; in the studies checked, under half of the shortfall reflects unresolved V genes, and no reason is known for the rest. The sample has 70,000 to 95,000 clones on record, around 87% of them singletons. Over 15% of the sample goes to the ten largest clones. This receptor was taken from a human donor with non-small cell lung cancer that progressed on radiotherapy plus ipilimumab. In this chain, TRBV5-1 is recombined with TRBJ2-2; TRBD1 is possibly the D segment (5 matching bases). The input for sequencing was peripheral blood, taken from a patient treated with radiotherapy plus ipilimumab. The sequence in DNA is TGCGCCAGCAGCCCAACTGCCAAGGGGACCGGGGAGCTGTTTTTT. Translated, it reads CASSPTAKGTGELFF. The CDR3, completed at both ends by the reference TRBV5-1 and TRBJ2-2 genes, gives the full variable domain KAGVTQTPRYLIKTRGQQVTLSCSPISGHRSVSWYQQTPGQGLQFLFEYFSETQRNKGNFPGRFSGRQFSNSRSEMNVSTLELGDSALYLCASSPTAKGTGELFFGEGSRLTVL.